The rows below give T cell receptor beta chains drawn from one sample of a study of resident and recirculating memory T cells in vitiligo. The repertoire was sequenced with immunoSEQ multiplex PCR; TCRdb's copy has only in-frame clones and lacks some. The table shows roughly 80,000 clones, with approximately 90% occurring only once. Sequenced: blood. These TCRs come from a male donor with vitiligo. CDR3s include the opening cysteine and the closing phenylalanine or tryptophan. A D gene is named only where the DNA matches it firmly.

>TRBJ1-4|-|TRBV27
TGTGCCAGCAGTTTATCGGCCAATAATGAAAAACTGTTTTTT
CASSLSANNEKLFF
>TRBJ2-7|TRBD2|TRBV5-6
TGTGCCAGCAGCATCATCCCGGCAGGGACTAGCGGCCCAGGGCAGTACTTC
CASSIIPAGTSGPGQYF
>TRBJ1-2|TRBD1|TRBV9
TGTGCCAGCAGCGTAGAGACAGGGGATAGTCGAGATGGCTACACCTTC
CASSVETGDSRDGYTF
>TRBJ1-4|-|TRBV6-5
TGTGCCAGCCCCCCCCCACGGGGGGGTGATGAAAAACTGTTTTTT
CASPPPRGGDEKLFF
>TRBJ1-1|-|TRBV6-6
TGTGCCAGTAAGGGACTCTTGAACACTGAAGCTTTCTTT
CASKGLLNTEAFF
>TRBJ2-3|-|TRBV6-1
TGTGCCAGCAGTGAAGTCGTTACGGGGGGCCTTTCTAACACAGATACGCAGTATTTT
CASSEVVTGGLSNTDTQYF
>TRBJ2-2|TRBD1|TRBV7-9
TGTGCCAGCAGCTCGACAGGGCACACCGGGGAGCTGTTTTTT
CASSSTGHTGELFF
>TRBJ2-1|TRBD2|TRBV7-8
TGTGCCAGCAGCTTTCGGACTAGCGGACCGAGCTCCTACAATGAGCAGTTCTTC
CASSFRTSGPSSYNEQFF
>TRBJ2-7|TRBD1|TRBV5-6
TGTGCCAGCAGCCGGACCCAGGGGGACGAGCAGTACTTC
CASSRTQGDEQYF
>TRBJ1-1|-|TRBV6-1
TGTGCCAGCAGTTCTTACCAAAACAGGGAAGCTTTCTTT
CASSSYQNREAFF
>TRBJ2-3|-|TRBV15
TGTGCCACCAGCAGAGTCGGGGGAGGAAGGTGGGATACGCAGTATTTT
CATSRVGGGRWDTQYF
>TRBJ2-7|TRBD1|TRBV5-1
TGCGCCAGCAGCTCTCAGGACAGGGTAAGCGAGCAGTACTTC
CASSSQDRVSEQYF
>TRBJ1-3|-|TRBV7-9
TGTGCCAGCAGCTTACTGGGGACTCCCGCAGGTGGAAACACCATATATTTT
CASSLLGTPAGGNTIYF
>TRBJ2-5|TRBD2|TRBV30
TGTGCCTGGATCGGGACTAGCGGGGACCAAGAGACCCAGTACTTC
CAWIGTSGDQETQYF
>TRBJ1-2|TRBD1|TRBV19
TGTGCCACAAAGGACAGGGACAACTATGGCTACACCTTC
CATKDRDNYGYTF
>TRBJ2-3|-|TRBV28
TGTGCCAGCAGTTTGGGGCCGAAGGGACGAAGGGGGATGAGGGATACGCAGTATTTT
CASSLGPKGRRGMRDTQYF
>TRBJ1-2|-|TRBV5-1
TGCGCCAGCAGCTTGGAGGGGAGGAATGGCTACACCTTC
CASSLEGRNGYTF